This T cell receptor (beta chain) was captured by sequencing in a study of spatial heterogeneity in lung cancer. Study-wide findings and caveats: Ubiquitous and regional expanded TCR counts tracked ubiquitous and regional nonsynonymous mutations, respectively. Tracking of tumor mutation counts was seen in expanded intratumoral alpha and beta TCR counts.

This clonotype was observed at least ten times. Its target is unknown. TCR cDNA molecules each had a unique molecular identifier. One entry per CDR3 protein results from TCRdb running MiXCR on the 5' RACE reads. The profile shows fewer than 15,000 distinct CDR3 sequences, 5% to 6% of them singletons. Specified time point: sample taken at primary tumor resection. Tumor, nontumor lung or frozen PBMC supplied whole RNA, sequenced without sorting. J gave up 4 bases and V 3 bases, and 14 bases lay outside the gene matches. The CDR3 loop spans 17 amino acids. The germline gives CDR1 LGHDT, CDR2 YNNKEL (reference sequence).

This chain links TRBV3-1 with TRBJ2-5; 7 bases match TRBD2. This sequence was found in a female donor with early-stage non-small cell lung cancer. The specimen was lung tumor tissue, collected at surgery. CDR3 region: CASSQGGRGSNLETQYF. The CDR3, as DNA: TGTGCCAGCAGCCAGGGAGGGCGGGGGTCAAATTTAGAGACCCAGTACTTC.